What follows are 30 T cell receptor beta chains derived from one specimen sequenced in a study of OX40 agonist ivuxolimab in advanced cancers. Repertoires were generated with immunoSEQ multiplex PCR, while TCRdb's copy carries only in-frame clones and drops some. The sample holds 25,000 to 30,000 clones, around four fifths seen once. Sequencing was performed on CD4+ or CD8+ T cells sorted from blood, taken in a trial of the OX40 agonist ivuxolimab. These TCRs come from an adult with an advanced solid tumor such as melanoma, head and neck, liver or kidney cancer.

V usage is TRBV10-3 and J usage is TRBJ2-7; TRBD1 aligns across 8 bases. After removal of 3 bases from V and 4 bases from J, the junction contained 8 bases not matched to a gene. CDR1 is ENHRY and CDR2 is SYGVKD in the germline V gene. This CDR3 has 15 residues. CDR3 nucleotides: TGTGCCATCAGTGATTCGGACAGGGTAGCATACGAGCAGTACTTC. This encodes CAISDSDRVAYEQYF.

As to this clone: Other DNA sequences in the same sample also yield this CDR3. The CDR3 loop is CASSLEGVGEKLFF. For the CDR3, the DNA is TGTGCCAGCAGCTTGGAGGGGGTCGGTGAAAAACTGTTTTTT. The V and J genes are TRBV5-4 and TRBJ1-4; possible D gene TRBD1, 6 bases. CDR1 and CDR2 from the germline V gene are SGHNT and YYREEE (reference sequence). Trimming cost V 0 bases and J 7 bases, with 10 bases left between them. The CDR3 runs 14 residues.

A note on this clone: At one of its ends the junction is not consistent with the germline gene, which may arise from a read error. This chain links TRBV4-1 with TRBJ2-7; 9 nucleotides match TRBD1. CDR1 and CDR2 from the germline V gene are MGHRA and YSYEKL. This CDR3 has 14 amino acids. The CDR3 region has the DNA TGCGCCAGCAGCAAAGAGGACAGGGGTCGCGAGCAGTACTTC. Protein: CASSKEDRGREQYF.

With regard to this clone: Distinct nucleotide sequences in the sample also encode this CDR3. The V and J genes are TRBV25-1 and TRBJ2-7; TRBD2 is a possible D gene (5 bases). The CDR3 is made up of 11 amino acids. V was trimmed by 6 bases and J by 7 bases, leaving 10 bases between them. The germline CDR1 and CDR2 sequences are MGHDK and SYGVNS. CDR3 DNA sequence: TGTGCCAGCAGCCCAGGAGGAGAGCAGTACTTC. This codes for CASSPGGEQYF.

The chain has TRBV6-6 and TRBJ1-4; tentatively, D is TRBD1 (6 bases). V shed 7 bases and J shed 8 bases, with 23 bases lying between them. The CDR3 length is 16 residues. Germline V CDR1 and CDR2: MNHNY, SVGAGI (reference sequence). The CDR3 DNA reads TGTGCCAGCACACGGAACAGGGTCAATTTGAGGGAAAAACTGTTTTTT. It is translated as CASTRNRVNLREKLFF.

CDR3 amino acids: CASTLRQGEAFF. CDR3 in DNA: TGTGCCAGCACCCTACGCCAGGGTGAAGCTTTCTTT. This chain connects TRBV7-9 to TRBJ1-1, with a tentative D call TRBD1 (5 bases). CDR1 is SEHNR, CDR2 FQNEAQ, per germline (reference sequence). The length of the CDR3 is 12 residues. V was cut by 7 bases and J by 7 bases, with 13 bases left in between.

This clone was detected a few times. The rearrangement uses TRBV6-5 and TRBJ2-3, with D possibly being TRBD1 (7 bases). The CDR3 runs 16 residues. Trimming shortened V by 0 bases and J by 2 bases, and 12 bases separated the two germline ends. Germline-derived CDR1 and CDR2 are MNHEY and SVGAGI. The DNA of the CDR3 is TGTGCCAGCAGTTACTCGGCGGGACAGCCCACAGATACGCAGTATTTT. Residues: CASSYSAGQPTDTQYF.

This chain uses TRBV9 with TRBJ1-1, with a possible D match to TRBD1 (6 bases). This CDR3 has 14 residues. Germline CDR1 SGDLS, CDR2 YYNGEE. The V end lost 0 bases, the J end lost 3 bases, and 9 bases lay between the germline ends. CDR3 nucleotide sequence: TGTGCCAGCAGCGTAGAGGGGGGGCACACTGAAGCTTTCTTT. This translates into CASSVEGGHTEAFF.

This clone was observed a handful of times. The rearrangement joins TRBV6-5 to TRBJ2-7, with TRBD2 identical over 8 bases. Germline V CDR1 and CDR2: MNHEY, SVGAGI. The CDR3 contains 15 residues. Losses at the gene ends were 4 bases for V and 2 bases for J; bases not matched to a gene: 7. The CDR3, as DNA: TGTGCCAGCAGTTCCGGACTAGCCGCCACCTACGAGCAGTACTTC. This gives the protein CASSSGLAATYEQYF.

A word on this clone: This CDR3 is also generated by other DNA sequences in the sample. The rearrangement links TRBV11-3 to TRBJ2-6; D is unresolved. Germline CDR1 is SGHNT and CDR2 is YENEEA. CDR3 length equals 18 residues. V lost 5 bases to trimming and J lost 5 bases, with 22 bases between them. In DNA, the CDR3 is TGTGCCAGCAGCATCGATAAATCTCGACAAAGTCGGGCCAACGTCCTGACTTTC. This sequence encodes CASSIDKSRQSRANVLTF.

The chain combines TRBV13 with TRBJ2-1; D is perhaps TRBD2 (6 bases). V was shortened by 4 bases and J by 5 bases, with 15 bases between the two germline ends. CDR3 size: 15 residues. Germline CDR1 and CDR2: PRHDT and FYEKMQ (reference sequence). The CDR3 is CASSWGLGSDNEQFF. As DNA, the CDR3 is TGTGCCAGCAGCTGGGGACTGGGCTCGGACAATGAGCAGTTCTTC.

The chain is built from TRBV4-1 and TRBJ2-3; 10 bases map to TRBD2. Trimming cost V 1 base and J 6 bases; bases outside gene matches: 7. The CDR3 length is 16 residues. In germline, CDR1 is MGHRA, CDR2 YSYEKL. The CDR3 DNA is TGCGCCAGCAGCCAAGTAGCTAGCGGGGGACGGGATACGCAGTATTTT. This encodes CASSQVASGGRDTQYF.

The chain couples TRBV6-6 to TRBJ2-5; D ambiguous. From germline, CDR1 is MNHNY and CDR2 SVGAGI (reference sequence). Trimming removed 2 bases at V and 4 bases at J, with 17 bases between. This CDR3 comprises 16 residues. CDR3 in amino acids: CASSYGSAHHRETQYF. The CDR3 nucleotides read TGTGCCAGCAGTTACGGCTCAGCCCATCATAGAGAGACCCAGTACTTC.

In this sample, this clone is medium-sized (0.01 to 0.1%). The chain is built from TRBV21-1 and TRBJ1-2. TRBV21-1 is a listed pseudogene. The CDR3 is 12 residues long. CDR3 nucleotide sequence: TGTGCCAGCAGTCAGCCTAACTATGGCTACACCTTC. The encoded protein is CASSQPNYGYTF.

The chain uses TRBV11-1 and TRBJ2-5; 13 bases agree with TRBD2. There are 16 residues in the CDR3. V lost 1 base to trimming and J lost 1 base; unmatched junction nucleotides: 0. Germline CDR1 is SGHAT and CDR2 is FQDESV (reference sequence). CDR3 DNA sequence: TGTGCCAGCAGCTTAGGGACTAGCGGGGGCCAAGAGACCCAGTACTTC. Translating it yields CASSLGTSGGQETQYF.

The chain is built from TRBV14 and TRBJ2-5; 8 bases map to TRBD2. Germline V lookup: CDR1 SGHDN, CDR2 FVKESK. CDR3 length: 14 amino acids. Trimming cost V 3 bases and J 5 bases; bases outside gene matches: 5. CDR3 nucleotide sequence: TGTGCCAGCAGCCAGCTAGCGGGTGCCGAGACCCAGTACTTC. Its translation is CASSQLAGAETQYF.

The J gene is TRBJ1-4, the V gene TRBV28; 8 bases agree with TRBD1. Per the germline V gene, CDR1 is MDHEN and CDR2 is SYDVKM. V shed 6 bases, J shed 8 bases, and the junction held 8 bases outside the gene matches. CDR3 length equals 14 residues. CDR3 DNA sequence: TGTGCCAGCAGCGCAGGGGGCGAGAGGGAAAAACTGTTTTTT. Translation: CASSAGGEREKLFF.

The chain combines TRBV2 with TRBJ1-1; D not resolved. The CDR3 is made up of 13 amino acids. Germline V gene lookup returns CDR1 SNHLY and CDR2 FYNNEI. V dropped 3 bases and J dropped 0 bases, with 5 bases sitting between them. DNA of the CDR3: TGTGCCAGCAGTGACACCTTGAACACTGAAGCTTTCTTT. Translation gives CASSDTLNTEAFF.

The CDR3 here is CASSWDREYGYTF. In DNA form, the CDR3 reads TGTGCCAGCAGTTGGGACAGAGAGTATGGCTACACCTTC. The gene calls are TRBV6-5 and TRBJ1-2; TRBD1 matches at 7 bases. J gave up 5 bases and V 4 bases, and 4 bases lay outside the gene matches. This CDR3 region has 13 residues. CDR1 MNHEY and CDR2 SVGAGI come from the germline V gene.

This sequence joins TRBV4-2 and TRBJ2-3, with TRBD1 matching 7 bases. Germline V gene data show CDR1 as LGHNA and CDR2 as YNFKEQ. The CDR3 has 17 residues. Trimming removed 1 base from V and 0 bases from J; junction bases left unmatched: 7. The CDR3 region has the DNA TGTGCCAGCAGCCAAGGGGACAGCTTCTCTAGCACAGATACGCAGTATTTT. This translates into CASSQGDSFSSTDTQYF.

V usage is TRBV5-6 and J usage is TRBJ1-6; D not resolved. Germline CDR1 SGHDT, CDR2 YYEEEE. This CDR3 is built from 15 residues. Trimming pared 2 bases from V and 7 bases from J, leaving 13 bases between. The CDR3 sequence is CASSFGLSANSPLHF. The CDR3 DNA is TGTGCCAGCAGCTTTGGCCTGTCAGCAAATTCACCCCTCCACTTT.

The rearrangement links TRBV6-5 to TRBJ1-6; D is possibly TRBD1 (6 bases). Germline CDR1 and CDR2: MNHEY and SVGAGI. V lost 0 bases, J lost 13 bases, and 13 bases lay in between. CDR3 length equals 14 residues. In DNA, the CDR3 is TGTGCCAGCAGTTACTCTGGGGGGCCTGGCCCCCTCCACTTT. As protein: CASSYSGGPGPLHF.

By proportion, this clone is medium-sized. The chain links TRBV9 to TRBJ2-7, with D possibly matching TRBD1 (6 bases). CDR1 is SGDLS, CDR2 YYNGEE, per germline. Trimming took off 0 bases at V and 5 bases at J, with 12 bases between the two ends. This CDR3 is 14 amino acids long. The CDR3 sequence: CASSVEGGVDEQYF. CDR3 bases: TGTGCCAGCAGCGTAGAAGGGGGAGTCGACGAGCAGTACTTC. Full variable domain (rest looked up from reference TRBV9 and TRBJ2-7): DSGVTQTPKHLITATGQRVTLRCSPRSGDLSVYWYQQSLDQGLQFLIQYYNGEERAKGNILERFSAQQFPDLHSELNLSSLELGDSALYFCASSVEGGVDEQYFGPGTRLTVT.

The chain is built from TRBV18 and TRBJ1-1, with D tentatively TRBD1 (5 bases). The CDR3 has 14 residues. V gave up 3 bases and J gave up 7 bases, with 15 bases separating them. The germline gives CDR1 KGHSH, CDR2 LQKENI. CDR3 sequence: CASSPPPGSGEAFF. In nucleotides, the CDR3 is TGTGCCAGCTCACCGCCCCCAGGGTCGGGTGAAGCTTTCTTT.

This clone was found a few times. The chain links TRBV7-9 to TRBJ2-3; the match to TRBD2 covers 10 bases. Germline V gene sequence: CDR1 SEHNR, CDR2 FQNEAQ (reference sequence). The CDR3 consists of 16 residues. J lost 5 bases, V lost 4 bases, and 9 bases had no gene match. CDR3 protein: CASSSSSGTSVDTQYF. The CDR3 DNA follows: TGTGCCAGCAGCTCCTCGTCCGGGACTAGCGTAGATACGCAGTATTTT. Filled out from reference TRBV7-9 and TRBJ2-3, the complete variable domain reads DTGVSQNPRHKITKRGQNVTFRCDPISEHNRLYWYRQTLGQGPEFLTYFQNEAQLEKSRLLSDRFSAERPKGSFSTLEIQRTEQGDSAMYLCASSSSSGTSVDTQYFGPGTRLTVL.

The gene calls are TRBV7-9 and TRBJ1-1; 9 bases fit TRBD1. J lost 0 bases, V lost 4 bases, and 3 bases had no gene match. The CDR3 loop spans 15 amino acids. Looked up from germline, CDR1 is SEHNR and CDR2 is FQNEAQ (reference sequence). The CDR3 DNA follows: TGTGCCAGCAGCTCCCGGACAGGGGTGAACACTGAAGCTTTCTTT. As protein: CASSSRTGVNTEAFF.

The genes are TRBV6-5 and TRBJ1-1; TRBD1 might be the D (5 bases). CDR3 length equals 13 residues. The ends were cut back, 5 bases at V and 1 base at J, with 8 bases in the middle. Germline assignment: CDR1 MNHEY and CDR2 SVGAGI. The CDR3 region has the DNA TGTGCCAGCAGTCCCGGACAGAACACTGAAGCTTTCTTT. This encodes CASSPGQNTEAFF.

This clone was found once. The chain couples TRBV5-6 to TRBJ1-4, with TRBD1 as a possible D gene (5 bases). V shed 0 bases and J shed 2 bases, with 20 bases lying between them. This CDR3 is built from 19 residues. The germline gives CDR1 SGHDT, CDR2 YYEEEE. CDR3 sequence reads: CASSLVQGEIFATNEKLFF. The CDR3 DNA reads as TGTGCCAGCAGCTTGGTCCAGGGTGAAATTTTTGCGACTAATGAAAAACTGTTTTTT.

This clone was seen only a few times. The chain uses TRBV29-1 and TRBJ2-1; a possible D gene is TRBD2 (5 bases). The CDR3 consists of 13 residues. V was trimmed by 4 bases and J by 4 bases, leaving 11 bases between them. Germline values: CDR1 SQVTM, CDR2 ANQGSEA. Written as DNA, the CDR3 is TGCAGCGTTGTAGCGCTAGCTTACAATGAGCAGTTCTTC. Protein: CSVVALAYNEQFF.

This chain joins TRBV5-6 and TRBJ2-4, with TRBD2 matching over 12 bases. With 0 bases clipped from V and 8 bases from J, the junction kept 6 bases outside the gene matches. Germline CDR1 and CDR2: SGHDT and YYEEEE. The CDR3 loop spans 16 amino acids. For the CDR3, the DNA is TGTGCCAGCAGCTTGGCTAGCGGGGGGGCCGGAGACATTCAGTACTTC. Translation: CASSLASGGAGDIQYF.